The sequence of this T cell receptor (beta chain) was determined in a study of blood T cell repertoires in COVID-19. The wider study: The cDNA or gDNA used as material had been derived from T cells, B-cell-depleted T cells, or PBMCs.

Produced via immunoSEQ multiplex PCR; TCRdb's table is partial and in-frame only. The table shows 54,000 or so clones, with 82% occurring only once. The sample taken for sequencing was peripheral blood. This TCR was sampled from a man older than 75 with COVID-19, enrolled during active disease.

The CDR3 nucleotides read TGTGCCAGCAGCCCCTTGACGGGAGCTGGCACTGAAGCTTTCTTT. Translated: CASSPLTGAGTEAFF. V is TRBV7-2 and J is TRBJ1-1; D not certain. Germline V CDR1 and CDR2: SGHTA, FQGNSA. This CDR3 spans 15 amino acids. V was shortened by 5 bases and J by 4 bases, with 17 bases between the two germline ends.